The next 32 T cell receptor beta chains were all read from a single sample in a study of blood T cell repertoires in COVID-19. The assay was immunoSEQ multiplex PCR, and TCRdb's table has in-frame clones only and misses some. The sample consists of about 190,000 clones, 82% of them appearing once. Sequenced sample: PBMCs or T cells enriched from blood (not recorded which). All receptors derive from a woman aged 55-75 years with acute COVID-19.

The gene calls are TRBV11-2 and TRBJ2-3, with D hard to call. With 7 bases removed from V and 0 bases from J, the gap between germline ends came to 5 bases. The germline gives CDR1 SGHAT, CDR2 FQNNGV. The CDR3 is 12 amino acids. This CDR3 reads CASTSSTDTQYF. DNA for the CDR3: TGTGCCAGCACTAGTAGCACAGATACGCAGTATTTT.

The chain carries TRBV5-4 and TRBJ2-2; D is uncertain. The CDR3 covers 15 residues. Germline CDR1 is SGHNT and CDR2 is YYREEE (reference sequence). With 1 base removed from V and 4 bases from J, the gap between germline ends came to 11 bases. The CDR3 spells CASSLSAGSTGELFF. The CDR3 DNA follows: TGTGCCAGCAGCTTGTCGGCCGGGTCCACCGGGGAGCTGTTTTTT.

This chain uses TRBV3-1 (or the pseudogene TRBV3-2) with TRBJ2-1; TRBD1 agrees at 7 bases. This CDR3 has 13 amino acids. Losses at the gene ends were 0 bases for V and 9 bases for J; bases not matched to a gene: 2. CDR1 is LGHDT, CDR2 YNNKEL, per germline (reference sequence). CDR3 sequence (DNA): TGTGCCAGCAGCCAAGATAGGGGGCGTGAGCAGTTCTTC. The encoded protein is CASSQDRGREQFF.

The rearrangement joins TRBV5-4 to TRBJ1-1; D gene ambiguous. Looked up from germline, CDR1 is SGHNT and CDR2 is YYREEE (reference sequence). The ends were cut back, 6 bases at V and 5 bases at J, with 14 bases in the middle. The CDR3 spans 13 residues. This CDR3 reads CASNNREGTEAFF. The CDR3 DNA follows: TGTGCCAGCAATAATAGAGAGGGAACTGAAGCTTTCTTT.

The CDR3 loop is CASSFGAKGVRPGYGYTF. DNA for the CDR3: TGTGCCAGCAGTTTTGGTGCCAAGGGGGTTAGGCCTGGCTATGGCTACACCTTC. V gene TRBV27 combines with J gene TRBJ1-2, with TRBD1 as a possible D gene (6 bases). The CDR3 runs 18 residues. CDR1 MNHEY and CDR2 SMNVEV come from the germline V gene (reference sequence). Between the trimmed V and J ends, which lost 3 bases and 4 bases, there was a span of 24 bases.

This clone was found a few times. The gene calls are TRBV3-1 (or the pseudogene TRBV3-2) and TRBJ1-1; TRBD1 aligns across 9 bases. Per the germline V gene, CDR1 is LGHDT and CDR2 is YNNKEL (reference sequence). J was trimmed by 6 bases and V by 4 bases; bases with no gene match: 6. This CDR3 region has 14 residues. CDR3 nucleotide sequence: TGTGCCAGCAGCCTAACGGACAGGGGACCTGAAGCTTTCTTT. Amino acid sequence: CASSLTDRGPEAFF.

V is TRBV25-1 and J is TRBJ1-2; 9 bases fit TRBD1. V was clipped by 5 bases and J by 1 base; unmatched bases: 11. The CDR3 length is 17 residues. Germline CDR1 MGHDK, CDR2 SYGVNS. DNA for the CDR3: TGTGCCAGCAGTCCCTCCGGGACAGGGTATAGTAACTATGGCTACACCTTC. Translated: CASSPSGTGYSNYGYTF.

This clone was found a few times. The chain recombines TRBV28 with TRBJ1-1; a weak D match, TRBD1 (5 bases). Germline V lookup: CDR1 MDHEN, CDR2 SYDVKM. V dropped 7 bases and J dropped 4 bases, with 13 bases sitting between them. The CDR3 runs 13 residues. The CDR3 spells CASIIRASTEAFF. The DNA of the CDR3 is TGTGCCAGCATCATCAGGGCGAGCACTGAAGCTTTCTTT.

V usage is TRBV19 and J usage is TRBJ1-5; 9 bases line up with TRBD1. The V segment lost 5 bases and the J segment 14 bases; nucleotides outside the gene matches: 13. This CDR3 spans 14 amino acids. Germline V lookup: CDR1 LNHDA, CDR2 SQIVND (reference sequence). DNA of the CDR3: TGTGCCAGTAGTGTCCACAGGGACAGGGAAGAAAAGCATTTT. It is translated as CASSVHRDREEKHF.

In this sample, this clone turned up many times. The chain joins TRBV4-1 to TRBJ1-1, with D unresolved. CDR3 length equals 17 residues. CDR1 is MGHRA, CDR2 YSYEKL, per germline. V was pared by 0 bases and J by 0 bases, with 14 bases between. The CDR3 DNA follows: TGCGCCAGCAGCCAAGAACCCCTGGCGGCCATGAACACTGAAGCTTTCTTT. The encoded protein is CASSQEPLAAMNTEAFF.

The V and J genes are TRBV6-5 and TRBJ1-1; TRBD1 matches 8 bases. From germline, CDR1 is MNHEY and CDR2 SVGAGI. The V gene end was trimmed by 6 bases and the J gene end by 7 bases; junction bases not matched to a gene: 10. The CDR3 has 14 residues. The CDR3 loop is CASSKQGGDNEAFF. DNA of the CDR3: TGTGCCAGCAGCAAACAGGGGGGAGACAATGAAGCTTTCTTT.

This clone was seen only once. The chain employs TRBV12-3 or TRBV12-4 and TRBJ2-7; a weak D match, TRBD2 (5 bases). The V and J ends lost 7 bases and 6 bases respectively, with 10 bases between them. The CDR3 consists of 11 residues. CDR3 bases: TGTGCCAGCACCTACCGGGGCGAGCAGTACTTC. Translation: CASTYRGEQYF.

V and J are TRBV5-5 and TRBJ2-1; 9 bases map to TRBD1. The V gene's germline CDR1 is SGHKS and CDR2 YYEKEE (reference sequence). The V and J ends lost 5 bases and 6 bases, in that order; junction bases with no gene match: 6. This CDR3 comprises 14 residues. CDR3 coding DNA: TGTGCCAGCAGGATAGGGACAGGGCCCAATGAGCAGTTCTTC. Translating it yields CASRIGTGPNEQFF.

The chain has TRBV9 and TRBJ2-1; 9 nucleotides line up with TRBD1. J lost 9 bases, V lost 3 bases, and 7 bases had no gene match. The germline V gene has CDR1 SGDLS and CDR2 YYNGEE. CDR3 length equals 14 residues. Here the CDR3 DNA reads TGTGCCAGCAGCGACGGGACAGGGAGGGGTGAGCAGTTCTTC. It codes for CASSDGTGRGEQFF.

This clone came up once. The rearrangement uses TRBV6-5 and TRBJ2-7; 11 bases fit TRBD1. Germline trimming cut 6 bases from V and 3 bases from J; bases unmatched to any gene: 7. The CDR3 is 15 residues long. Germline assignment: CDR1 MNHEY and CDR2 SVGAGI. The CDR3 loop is CASRGQGESLYEQYV. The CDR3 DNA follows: TGTGCCAGCAGGGGACAGGGGGAGTCCCTCTACGAGCAGTACGTC.

Here the CDR3 DNA reads TGTGCCAGCTCAGAGTTTTCAGGACAGGCAATGAACACTGAAGCTTTCTTT. As protein: CASSEFSGQAMNTEAFF. V is TRBV18 and J is TRBJ1-1, with 7 bases identical to TRBD1. CDR3 length: 17 residues. Germline loops: CDR1 KGHSH, CDR2 LQKENI. With 5 bases clipped from V and 0 bases from J, the junction kept 12 bases outside the gene matches.

The CDR3 here is CASRTSGRTYNEQFF. The CDR3 nucleotides read TGTGCCAGCCGGACTAGCGGGAGGACGTACAATGAGCAGTTCTTC. The chain links TRBV19 to TRBJ2-1, with 14 nucleotides matching TRBD2. With V trimmed by 9 bases and J by 4 bases, 5 bases remained unmatched. The CDR3 spans 15 residues. The germline V gene has CDR1 LNHDA and CDR2 SQIVND (reference sequence).

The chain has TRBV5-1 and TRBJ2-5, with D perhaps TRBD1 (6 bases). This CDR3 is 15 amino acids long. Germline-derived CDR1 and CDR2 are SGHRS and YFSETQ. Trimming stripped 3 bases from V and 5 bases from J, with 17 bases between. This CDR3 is CASSSSGAQRETQYF. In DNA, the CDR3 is TGCGCCAGCAGCTCGTCAGGGGCCCAAAGGGAGACCCAGTACTTC.

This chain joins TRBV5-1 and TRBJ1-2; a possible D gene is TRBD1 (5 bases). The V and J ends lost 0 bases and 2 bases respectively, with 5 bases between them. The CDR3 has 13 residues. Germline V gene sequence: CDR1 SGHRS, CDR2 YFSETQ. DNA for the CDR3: TGCGCCAGCAGCTTGGGACAGAACTATGGCTACACCTTC. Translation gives CASSLGQNYGYTF.

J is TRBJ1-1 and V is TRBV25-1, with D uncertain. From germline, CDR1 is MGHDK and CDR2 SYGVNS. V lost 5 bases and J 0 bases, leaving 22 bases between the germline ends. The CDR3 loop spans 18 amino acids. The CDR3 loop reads CASSPESKKSLMNTEAFF. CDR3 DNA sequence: TGTGCCAGCAGTCCCGAGAGTAAGAAATCTTTAATGAACACTGAAGCTTTCTTT. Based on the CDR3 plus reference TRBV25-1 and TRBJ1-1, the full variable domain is EADIYQTPRYLVIGTGKKITLECSQTMGHDKMYWYQQDPGMELHLIHYSYGVNSTEKGDLSSESTVSRIRTEHFPLTLESARPSHTSQYLCASSPESKKSLMNTEAFFGQGTRLTVV.

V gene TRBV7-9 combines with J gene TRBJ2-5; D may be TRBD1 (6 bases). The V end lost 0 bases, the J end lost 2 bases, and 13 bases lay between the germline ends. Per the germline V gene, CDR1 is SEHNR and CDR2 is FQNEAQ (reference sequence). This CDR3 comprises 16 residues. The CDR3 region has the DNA TGTGCCAGCAGCTTAGCAACAGGGCGGAGGCAAGAGACCCAGTACTTC. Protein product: CASSLATGRRQETQYF.

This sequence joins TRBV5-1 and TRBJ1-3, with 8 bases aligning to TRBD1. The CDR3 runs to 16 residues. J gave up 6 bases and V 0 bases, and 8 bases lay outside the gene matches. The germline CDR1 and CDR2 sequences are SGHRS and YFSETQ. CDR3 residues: CASSLGSRGLENTIYF. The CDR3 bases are TGCGCCAGCAGCTTGGGCAGCAGGGGGCTTGAAAACACCATATATTTT.

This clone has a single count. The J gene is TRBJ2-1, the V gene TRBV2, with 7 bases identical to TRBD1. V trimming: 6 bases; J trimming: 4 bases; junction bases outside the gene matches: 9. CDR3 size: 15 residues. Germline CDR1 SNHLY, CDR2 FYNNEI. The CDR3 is CASSGEWDRYNEQFF. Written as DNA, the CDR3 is TGTGCCAGCAGCGGTGAATGGGACAGATACAATGAGCAGTTCTTC.

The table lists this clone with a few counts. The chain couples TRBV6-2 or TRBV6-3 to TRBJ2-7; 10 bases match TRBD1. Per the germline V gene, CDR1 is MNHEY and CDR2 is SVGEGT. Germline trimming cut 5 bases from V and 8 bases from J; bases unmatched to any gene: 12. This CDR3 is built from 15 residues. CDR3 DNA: TGTGCCAGCAGTCCACCCGGGACAGGGGAGACCCAGCAGTACTTC. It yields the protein CASSPPGTGETQQYF.

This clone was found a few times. CDR3 sequence (DNA): TGTGCCAGCAGCCTAGACAGGGGGCGCGTTTCACCCCTCCACTTT. Translated, it gives CASSLDRGRVSPLHF. The chain combines TRBV7-2 with TRBJ1-6; 10 bases align to TRBD1. The trim removed 5 bases at V and 9 bases at J, leaving 7 bases unmatched. Germline CDR1 and CDR2: SGHTA and FQGNSA. This CDR3 contains 15 residues.

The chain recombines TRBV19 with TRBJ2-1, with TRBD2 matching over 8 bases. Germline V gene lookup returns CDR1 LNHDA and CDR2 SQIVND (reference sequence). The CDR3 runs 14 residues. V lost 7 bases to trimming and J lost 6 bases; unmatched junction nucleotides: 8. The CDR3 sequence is CASTQREYSNEQFF. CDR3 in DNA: TGTGCCAGTACCCAGCGGGAGTATTCCAATGAGCAGTTCTTC.

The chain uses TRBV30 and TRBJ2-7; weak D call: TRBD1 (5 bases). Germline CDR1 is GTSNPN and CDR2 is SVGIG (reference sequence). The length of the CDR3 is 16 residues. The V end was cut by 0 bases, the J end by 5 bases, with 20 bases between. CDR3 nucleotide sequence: TGTGCCTGGAGTGTTGGGTGGGGTCAGGGCGTGAACGAGCAGTACTTC. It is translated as CAWSVGWGQGVNEQYF.

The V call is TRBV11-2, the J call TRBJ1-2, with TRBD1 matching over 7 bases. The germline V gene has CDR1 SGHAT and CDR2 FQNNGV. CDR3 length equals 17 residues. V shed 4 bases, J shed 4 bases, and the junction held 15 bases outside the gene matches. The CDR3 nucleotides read TGTGCCAGCAGCTCAATGGATATAGCATGGGACAGCTATGGCTACACCTTC. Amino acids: CASSSMDIAWDSYGYTF.

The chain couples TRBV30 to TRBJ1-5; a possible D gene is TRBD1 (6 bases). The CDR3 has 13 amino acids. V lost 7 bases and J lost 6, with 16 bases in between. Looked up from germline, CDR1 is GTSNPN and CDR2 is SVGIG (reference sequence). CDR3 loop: CAYEGGRGQPQHF. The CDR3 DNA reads TGTGCCTATGAAGGGGGTAGAGGTCAGCCCCAGCATTTT.

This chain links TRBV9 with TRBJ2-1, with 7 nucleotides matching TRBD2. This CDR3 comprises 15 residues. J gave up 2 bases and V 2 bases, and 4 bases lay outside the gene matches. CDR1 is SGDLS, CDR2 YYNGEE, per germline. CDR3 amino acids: CASSVTSDAYNEQFF. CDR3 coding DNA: TGTGCCAGCAGCGTTACTAGCGACGCCTACAATGAGCAGTTCTTC. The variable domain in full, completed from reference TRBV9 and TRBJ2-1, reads DSGVTQTPKHLITATGQRVTLRCSPRSGDLSVYWYQQSLDQGLQFLIQYYNGEERAKGNILERFSAQQFPDLHSELNLSSLELGDSALYFCASSVTSDAYNEQFFGPGTRLTVL.

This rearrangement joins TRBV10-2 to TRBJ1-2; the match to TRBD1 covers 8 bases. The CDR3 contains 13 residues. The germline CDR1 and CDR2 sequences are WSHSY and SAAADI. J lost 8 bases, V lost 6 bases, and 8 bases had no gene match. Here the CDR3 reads CASRPGGAWGYTF. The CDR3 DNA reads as TGCGCCAGCAGGCCAGGGGGCGCCTGGGGCTACACCTTC.

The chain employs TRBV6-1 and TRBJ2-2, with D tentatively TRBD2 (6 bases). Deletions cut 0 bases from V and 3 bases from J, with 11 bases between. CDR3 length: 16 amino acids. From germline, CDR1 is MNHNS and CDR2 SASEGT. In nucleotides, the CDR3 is TGTGCCAGCAGTGAAGCGGCGGGGTGGGACACCGGGGAGCTGTTTTTT. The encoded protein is CASSEAAGWDTGELFF.